This T cell receptor beta chain was sequenced for a study of identical twins. Broader study findings: Part of the zero-insertion signal could reflect confounding by invariant MAIT and iNKT cells. Twin sharing of out-of-frame TCR alpha was underestimated by models in monozygotic pairs.

This clonotype was counted many times. The antigen remains unidentified. Each cDNA held unique molecular identifiers, and template switching gave it a universal primer site. In TCRdb, the 5' RACE reads were re-called with MiXCR into one record per CDR3 protein. Of over 600,000 distinct CDR3 sequences in the sample, 20% to 25% are singletons; the top ten hold 4% to 5.5%. Deletions cut 2 bases from V and 5 bases from J, with 13 bases between. CDR1 and CDR2 (germline): SGHRS, YFSETQ. The CDR3 consists of 14 residues. The same data also contributed to another study, on T cells expressing NK-cell markers. That paper adds: Sorted CD3+CD56+NKG2C+, CD3+CD56+NKG2C- and CD3+CD56-NKG2C+ T-cell subsets were beta-chain profiled.

The sequenced sample consisted of PBMCs. V usage is TRBV5-1 and J usage is TRBJ2-5; D tentatively fits TRBD1 or TRBD2 (6 bases each). This receptor was identified in a woman between 18 and 29 years old in good health. This chain's CDR3 is CASSFSGAAETQYF. As DNA, the CDR3 is TGCGCCAGCAGCTTTTCGGGGGCGGCGGAGACCCAGTACTTC.